This TCR beta chain stems from a study of T cell changes during pregnancy in multiple sclerosis. The germline V gene encodes CDR1 SNHLY and CDR2 FYNNEI. V was clipped by 7 bases and J by 1 base, with 8 bases between them. The CDR3 runs 12 residues. The protocol was immunoSEQ multiplex PCR, while the TCRdb copy is restricted to in-frame clones and leaves out a portion. Of about 68,000 clones in the sample, about 90% were seen once. A few counts support this clone. The sequence was collected from a female donor in good health, enrolled as a control in a pregnancy study. The rearrangement uses TRBV2 and TRBJ2-7; possible D gene TRBD2, 5 bases. Sequencing was performed on peripheral blood, taken in the second trimester of pregnancy. The CDR3 sequence: CASIGVSYEQYF. The CDR3 nucleotides are TGTGCCAGCATCGGGGTGTCCTACGAGCAGTACTTC.